The clone carrying this T cell receptor (beta chain) was detected once. This entry belongs to a study of shared clonotypes between healthy human individuals. V lost 7 bases to trimming and J lost 0 bases; unmatched junction nucleotides: 5. The CDR3 covers 15 residues. Germline CDR1 reads SNHLY; CDR2 reads FYNNEI. It was on ten immunoSEQ deep assay plates that unsorted PBMC DNA was sequenced. Here immunoSEQ multiplex PCR was the method, and the copy in TCRdb shows in-frame clones only, minus some. The sample has some 470,000 clones; approximately 80% are singletons. Sequencing was done on a sample of PBMCs. V gene TRBV2 combines with J gene TRBJ2-2; 7 bases map to TRBD1. The receptor was derived from a woman in her 40s in good health. Some clones in this sample may be carry-over from other donors' samples. The CDR3 region has the DNA TGTGCCAGCAAACAGGGGACCGCGAACACCGGGGAGCTGTTTTTT. This translates into CASKQGTANTGELFF. Using reference TRBV2 and TRBJ2-2 for the parts outside the CDR3, the full variable domain is EPEVTQTPSHQVTQMGQEVILRCVPISNHLYFYWYRQILGQKVEFLVSFYNNEISEKSEIFDDQFSVERPDGSNFTLKIRSTKLEDSAMYFCASKQGTANTGELFFGEGSRLTVL.